What follows are 2 T cell receptor beta chains derived from one specimen sequenced in a study of blood T cell repertoires in COVID-19. TCRdb's copy holds only in-frame clones and misses some; the assay was immunoSEQ multiplex PCR. The repertoire holds a few hundred thousand clones, with 75% to 90% as singletons. The specimen was PBMCs or T cells enriched from blood (not recorded which). These TCRs come from a man younger than 45 who had recovered from COVID-19.

The sample holds one count of this clone. This chain links TRBV27 with TRBJ2-1; the match to TRBD2 covers 11 bases. V trimming: 2 bases; J trimming: 4 bases; junction bases outside the gene matches: 7. CDR1 is MNHEY, CDR2 SMNVEV, per germline (reference sequence). The CDR3 sequence is 17 residues long. CDR3 nucleotides: TGTGCCAGCAGTTTACGAACTAGCGGGGGCTTTTACAATGAGCAGTTCTTC. This encodes CASSLRTSGGFYNEQFF.

CDR3 sequence reads: CASSLLGGKYNEQFF. As DNA, the CDR3 is TGTGCCAGCAGCTTACTGGGGGGAAAGTACAATGAGCAGTTCTTC. V usage is TRBV7-2 and J usage is TRBJ2-1, with D perhaps matching TRBD2 (6 bases). V lost 2 bases to trimming and J lost 4 bases, with 12 bases between them. Germline V CDR1 and CDR2: SGHTA, FQGNSA. The CDR3 contains 15 residues.